The TCR beta chain described here comes from a study of blood T cell repertoires in COVID-19. Looking at the study overall: PBMCs, B-cell-depleted T cells, or T cells provided the cDNA or gDNA that made up the material.

With 11 bases removed from V and 4 bases from J, the gap between germline ends came to 15 bases. This CDR3 has 13 residues. Germline V CDR1 and CDR2: MNHEY, SVGAGI. TCRdb's copy holds only in-frame clones and misses some; the assay was immunoSEQ multiplex PCR. The data contain about 130,000 clones, 85% of them singletons. The source material was peripheral blood. The chain links TRBV6-5 to TRBJ1-5; possible D gene TRBD1, 6 bases. This receptor was identified in an elderly man with active or convalescent COVID-19. CDR3 in DNA: TGTGCCGGACGACAGGAAAATAATCAGCCCCAGCATTTT. This sequence encodes CAGRQENNQPQHF.